The 19 T cell receptor beta chains given below trace back to one sample, sequenced in a study of T cell responses to AZD1222 COVID-19 vaccine. Profiling relied on immunoSEQ multiplex PCR, and the TCRdb table lists in-frame clones only, not all of them. The table records 95,000 to 100,000 clones, over 75% of them present only once. The source material was peripheral blood, sampled on day 0 of AZD1222 vaccination. The receptors were gathered from an adult in good health.

The rearrangement uses TRBV2 and TRBJ2-7; D is perhaps TRBD2 (5 bases). The CDR3 totals 18 residues. V was cut by 0 bases and J by 1 base, with 19 bases left in between. Per germline, CDR1 SNHLY and CDR2 FYNNEI. The CDR3 sequence is CASSEALGIAATSYEQYF. CDR3 nucleotide sequence: TGTGCCAGCAGTGAAGCGCTCGGGATAGCAGCGACTTCCTACGAGCAGTACTTC.

This chain connects TRBV18 to TRBJ2-1; 11 nucleotides match TRBD2. CDR1 KGHSH and CDR2 LQKENI come from the germline V gene. V was clipped by 0 bases and J by 5 bases; unmatched bases: 15. The CDR3 spans 20 residues. CDR3 nucleotide sequence: TGTGCCAGCTCACCACCGTCGTGGCTAGCGGGAGGCCCGACCAACAATGAGCAGTTCTTC. Encoded protein: CASSPPSWLAGGPTNNEQFF. Together with reference TRBV18 and TRBJ2-1, the CDR3 gives the full variable domain: NAGVMQNPRHLVRRRGQEARLRCSPMKGHSHVYWYRQLPEEGLKFMVYLQKENIIDESGMPKERFSAEFPKEGPSILRIQQVVRGDSAAYFCASSPPSWLAGGPTNNEQFFGPGTRLTVL.

The V call is TRBV10-3, the J call TRBJ2-2; D ambiguous. Trimming cost V 5 bases and J 12 bases, with 10 bases left between them. CDR1 and CDR2 from the germline V gene are ENHRY and SYGVKD. The CDR3 has 11 residues. CDR3 loop: CAISYRTKLFF. CDR3 DNA: TGTGCCATCAGTTATAGGACCAAGCTGTTTTTT.

The chain couples TRBV19 to TRBJ1-4; D is perhaps TRBD1 (5 bases). The CDR3 runs 14 residues. Germline V gene lookup returns CDR1 LNHDA and CDR2 SQIVND (reference sequence). V was cut by 3 bases and J by 5 bases, with 10 bases left in between. The CDR3 here is CASSISRDNEKLFF. The CDR3, as DNA: TGTGCCAGTAGTATTAGCAGGGACAATGAAAAACTGTTTTTT.

The J gene is TRBJ2-4, the V gene TRBV11-2; 10 nucleotides agree with TRBD2. There are 17 residues in the CDR3. V was clipped by 1 base and J by 2 bases; unmatched bases: 5. Germline loops: CDR1 SGHAT, CDR2 FQNNGV. CDR3 nucleotide sequence: TGTGCCAGCAGCTTAGGAAGAACTAGCGGGACCAAAAACATTCAGTACTTC. It specifies CASSLGRTSGTKNIQYF. Variable domain in full (rest from reference TRBV11-2 and TRBJ2-4): EAGVAQSPRYKIIEKRQSVAFWCNPISGHATLYWYQQILGQGPKLLIQFQNNGVVDDSQLPKDRFSAERLKGVDSTLKIQPAKLEDSAVYLCASSLGRTSGTKNIQYFGAGTRLSVL.

The rearrangement uses TRBV7-6 and TRBJ1-5; 9 bases are shared with TRBD1. V lost 4 bases and J lost 6; bases outside the gene matches: 7. Germline V gene data show CDR1 as SGHVS and CDR2 as FNYEAQ. The CDR3 consists of 15 residues. The DNA of the CDR3 is TGTGCCAGCAGCTGGGGACAGGGACTAGTTCAGCCCCAGCATTTT. This gives the protein CASSWGQGLVQPQHF.

This rearrangement joins TRBV5-1 to TRBJ2-3; 12 bases align to TRBD2. CDR3 size: 16 residues. The V gene end was trimmed by 3 bases and the J gene end by 6 bases; junction bases not matched to a gene: 8. The germline CDR1 and CDR2 sequences are SGHRS and YFSETQ. In DNA form, the CDR3 reads TGCGCCAGCAGCTATACTAGCGGGAGGACCGGGGATACGCAGTATTTT. Amino acids: CASSYTSGRTGDTQYF.

In regard to this clone: In the same sample, other DNA sequences code for this CDR3. The V gene is TRBV7-9, the J gene TRBJ1-5; D is unresolved. In germline, CDR1 is SEHNR, CDR2 FQNEAQ (reference sequence). The CDR3 has 12 residues. Between the trimmed V and J ends, which lost 3 bases and 5 bases, there was a span of 5 bases. CDR3 nucleotides: TGTGCCAGCAGCTTTGGGGATCAGCCCCAGCATTTT. It translates to CASSFGDQPQHF.

The chain uses TRBV24-1 and TRBJ2-1; TRBD2 agrees at 7 bases. The germline V gene encodes CDR1 KGHDR and CDR2 SFDVKD. The CDR3 spans 18 residues. V dropped 3 bases and J dropped 8; count of bases not matched to a gene: 18. The CDR3, as DNA: TGTGCCACCAGTGATCCCGGCCGAGCGGGGAGGCCTTCAGATGAGCAGTTCTTC. This gives the protein CATSDPGRAGRPSDEQFF.

The CDR3 sequence is CAWSRGPTTNYGYTF. CDR3 bases: TGTGCCTGGAGTCGTGGGCCTACAACTAACTATGGCTACACCTTC. The chain employs TRBV30 and TRBJ1-2, with unresolved D. Deletions cut 2 bases from V and 0 bases from J, with 13 bases between. CDR3 length: 15 residues. Germline-derived CDR1 and CDR2 are GTSNPN and SVGIG (reference sequence).

J is TRBJ2-7 and V is TRBV28; 7 nucleotides line up with TRBD1. The germline gives CDR1 MDHEN, CDR2 SYDVKM. There are 13 residues in the CDR3. V was clipped by 6 bases and J by 1 base; unmatched bases: 3. Here the CDR3 reads CASRPGQSYEQYF. The CDR3 DNA sequence: TGTGCCAGCAGACCGGGACAGTCCTACGAGCAGTACTTC.

V gene TRBV27 combines with J gene TRBJ2-1, with 13 bases identical to TRBD2. Germline-derived CDR1 and CDR2 are MNHEY and SMNVEV (reference sequence). This CDR3 comprises 16 residues. After removal of 6 bases from V and 14 bases from J, the junction contained 16 bases not matched to a gene. CDR3 bases: TGTGCCAGCAGAAGAACGGGACTAGCGGGGCTAAAGCGAAAGTTCTTC. Protein sequence: CASRRTGLAGLKRKFF.

The sample holds one count of this clone. The chain links TRBV18 to TRBJ1-5; no clear D gene. This CDR3 has 13 amino acids. Germline-derived CDR1 and CDR2 are KGHSH and LQKENI. V was cut by 3 bases and J by 4 bases, with 7 bases left in between. CDR3 protein: CASSPPGNQPQHF. In DNA, the CDR3 is TGTGCCAGCTCACCTCCCGGGAATCAGCCCCAGCATTTT.

The chain employs TRBV19 and TRBJ2-3, with TRBD1 as a possible D gene (5 bases). The V end lost 7 bases, the J end lost 0 bases, and 14 bases lay between the germline ends. Germline V CDR1 and CDR2: LNHDA, SQIVND (reference sequence). This CDR3 comprises 15 residues. This chain's CDR3 is CASTPLDISTDTQYF. The CDR3 DNA is TGTGCCAGTACCCCCCTGGACATTAGCACAGATACGCAGTATTTT.

The chain is built from TRBV6-5 and TRBJ2-2; TRBD2 agrees at 7 bases. The CDR3 runs to 16 residues. Germline CDR1 is MNHEY and CDR2 is SVGAGI. V lost 0 bases to trimming and J lost 7 bases; unmatched junction nucleotides: 8. The CDR3 DNA is TGTGCCAGCAGTTACTCGGGGCCTAGCGGTAACGGGGAGCTGTTTTTT. Translating gives CASSYSGPSGNGELFF.

The J gene is TRBJ1-1, the V gene TRBV6-1, with a possible D match to TRBD1 (6 bases). In germline, CDR1 is MNHNS, CDR2 SASEGT. The CDR3 contains 15 residues. Deletions cut 2 bases from V and 4 bases from J, with 14 bases between. CDR3 amino acids: CASSEYREGGTEAFF. CDR3 in DNA: TGTGCCAGCAGTGAATATAGGGAGGGGGGCACTGAAGCTTTCTTT.

This chain links TRBV19 with TRBJ1-1; 7 bases map to TRBD1. Unmatched junction bases numbered 8, after V lost 5 bases and J lost 2 bases. Germline loops: CDR1 LNHDA, CDR2 SQIVND (reference sequence). The CDR3 extends over 15 amino acids. CDR3 sequence reads: CASSPPGQINTEAFF. CDR3 DNA: TGTGCCAGTAGTCCCCCGGGACAGATTAACACTGAAGCTTTCTTT.

This clone has a handful of counts. The chain joins TRBV11-2 to TRBJ2-2; D gene uncertain. Trimming left V 4 bases short and J 5 bases short, with 14 bases between. The CDR3 covers 15 residues. Germline V gene lookup returns CDR1 SGHAT and CDR2 FQNNGV. The chain's CDR3 is CASSSKGFATGELFF. CDR3 DNA: TGTGCCAGCAGCTCCAAGGGATTTGCGACCGGGGAGCTGTTTTTT.

This rearrangement joins TRBV7-2 to TRBJ1-1; the D is unclear. The V end lost 5 bases, the J end lost 7 bases, and 17 bases lay between the germline ends. The CDR3 spans 14 residues. The germline V gene encodes CDR1 SGHTA and CDR2 FQGNSA. The CDR3 sequence: CASSLSYGPSEAFF. CDR3 sequence (DNA): TGTGCCAGCAGCCTCTCTTACGGGCCGAGTGAAGCTTTCTTT.